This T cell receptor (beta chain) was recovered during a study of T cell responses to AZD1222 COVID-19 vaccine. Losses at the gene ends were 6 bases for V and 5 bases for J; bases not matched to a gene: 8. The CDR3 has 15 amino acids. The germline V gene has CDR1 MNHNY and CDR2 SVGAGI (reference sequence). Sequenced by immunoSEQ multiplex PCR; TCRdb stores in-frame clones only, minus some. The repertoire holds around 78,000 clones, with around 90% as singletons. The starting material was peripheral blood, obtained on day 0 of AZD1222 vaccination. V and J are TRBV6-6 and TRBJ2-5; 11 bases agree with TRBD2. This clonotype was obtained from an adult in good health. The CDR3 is CASRSLAGGGETQYF. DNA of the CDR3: TGTGCCAGCAGATCCCTAGCGGGAGGAGGTGAGACCCAGTACTTC.